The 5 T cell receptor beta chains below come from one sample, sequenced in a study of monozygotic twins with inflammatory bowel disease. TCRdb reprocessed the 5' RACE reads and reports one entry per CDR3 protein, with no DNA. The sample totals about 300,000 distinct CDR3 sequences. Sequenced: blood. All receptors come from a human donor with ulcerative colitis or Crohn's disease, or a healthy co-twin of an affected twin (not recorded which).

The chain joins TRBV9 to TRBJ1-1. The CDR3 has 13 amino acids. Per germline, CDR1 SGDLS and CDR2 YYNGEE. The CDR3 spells CASSGWRNTEAFF.

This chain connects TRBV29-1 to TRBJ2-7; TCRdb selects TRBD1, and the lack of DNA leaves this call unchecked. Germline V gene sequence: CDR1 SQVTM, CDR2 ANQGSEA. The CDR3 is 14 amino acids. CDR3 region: CSADRDRVAYEQYF.

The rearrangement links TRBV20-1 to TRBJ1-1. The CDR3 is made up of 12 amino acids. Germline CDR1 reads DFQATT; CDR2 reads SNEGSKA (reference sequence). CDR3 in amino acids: CSAWTTNTEAFF.

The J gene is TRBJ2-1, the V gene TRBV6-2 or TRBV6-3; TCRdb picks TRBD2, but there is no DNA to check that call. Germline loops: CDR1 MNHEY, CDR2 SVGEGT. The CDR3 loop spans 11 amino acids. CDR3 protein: CATRTADEQFF.

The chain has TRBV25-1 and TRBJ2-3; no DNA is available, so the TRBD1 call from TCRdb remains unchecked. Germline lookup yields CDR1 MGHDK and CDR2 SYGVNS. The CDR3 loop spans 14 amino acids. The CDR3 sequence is CASSDRGWADTQYF.